Described below is a single TCR beta chain sequence and its context. What it binds is unknown. An Oncomine TCR Beta short-read assay was used to sequence the DNA from cultured CD4+ T cells. Each CDR3 protein is one row after TCRdb ran MiXCR on the PCR reads. The table has 9,000 to 13,000 distinct CDR3 sequences, about two thirds seen once; the top ten hold roughly 7.5%. Specified treatment: roughly 10-day PBMC culture with coronavirus spike peptide pools or control peptides (ViraFEST assay). The data stem from a study of vaccination and CD4 T cells after COVID-19. Study details: Convalescents were six males and four females, two of them Hispanic. Each post-COVID sample was drawn after diagnosis, and the median interval was around 100 days (range 35 to 161). Overlapping peptides of the spike proteins of SARS-CoV-2, HCoV-NL63, HCoV-OC43 and HCoV-229E were used for cell stimulation.

The material sequenced was CD4+ T cells from blood, cultured in vitro. The receptor's source is a human donor who had recovered from COVID-19.

This CDR3 reads CSVHPSGRSYNEQFF. The CDR3 DNA is TGCAGTGTCCATCCCAGCGGGAGGTCCTACAATGAGCAGTTCTTC. This rearrangement joins TRBV20-1 to TRBJ2-1; 9 bases fit TRBD2. V was pared by 7 bases and J by 1 base, with 8 bases of the junction left unmatched. Germline V gene sequence: CDR1 DFQATT, CDR2 SNEGSKA (reference sequence). The CDR3 has 15 residues.